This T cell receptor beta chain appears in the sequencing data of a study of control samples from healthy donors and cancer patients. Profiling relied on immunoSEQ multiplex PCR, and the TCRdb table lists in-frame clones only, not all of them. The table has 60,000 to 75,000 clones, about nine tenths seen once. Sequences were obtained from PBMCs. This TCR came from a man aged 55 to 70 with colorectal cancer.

CDR3: CASSSRGDREGYTF. CDR3 DNA: TGTGCCAGCAGCTCCCGGGGGGACAGGGAGGGCTACACCTTC. V is TRBV4-2 and J is TRBJ1-2, with 9 bases that match TRBD1. CDR3 length: 14 amino acids. With V trimmed by 5 bases and J by 8 bases, 9 bases remained unmatched. Germline V CDR1 and CDR2: LGHNA, YNFKEQ.